This T cell receptor beta chain was sequenced in a study of shared clonotypes between healthy human individuals. The wider study: CD4 naive cells filled three plates per donor, CD4 memory three, CD8 naive two and CD8 memory one.

The trim removed 6 bases at V and 14 bases at J, leaving 6 bases unmatched. This CDR3 has 11 amino acids. Per the germline V gene, CDR1 is MNHNS and CDR2 is SASEGT. Sequencing used immunoSEQ multiplex PCR; TCRdb keeps in-frame clones, though not all of them. The sample lists 2 million to 2.5 million clones, just under 95% seen once, with around 0.38% in the top ten. The rearrangement uses TRBV6-1 and TRBJ2-1, with 8 bases fitting TRBD1. Sample: naive CD4+ T cells from PBMCs. Noted subset: CD45RA+ positively selected. The TCR comes from a man aged 18 to 29 in good health. Some clones in this sample may be carry-over from other donors' samples. The CDR3 spells CASRDWTGKFF. CDR3 in DNA: TGTGCCAGCAGGGATTGGACAGGGAAGTTCTTC.